The T cell receptor (beta chain) under discussion was sequenced for a study of blood T cell repertoires in COVID-19. Study information: Donors in the United States, Italy and Spain gave samples during acute or convalescent COVID-19. The analysed material was cDNA or gDNA that came from T cells, B-cell-depleted T cells, or PBMCs.

In the study's own analysis: Amplification with reference gene primers provided the estimates of nucleated cell counts. Some clones are missing from TCRdb's copy, which holds only in-frame ones; the method was immunoSEQ multiplex PCR. V, J and clone size were drawn from that table, and D and trimming were deduced from the DNA. This sample yields tens of thousands of clones, of which about nine tenths are seen a single time; 1.4% to 1.5% belongs to the top ten. The CDR3 is made up of 16 amino acids. V trimming: 0 bases; J trimming: 2 bases; junction bases outside the gene matches: 1. Germline lookup yields CDR1 SGDLS and CDR2 YYNGEE. For this clone: Other DNA sequences of this sample code for an identical CDR3.

This chain connects TRBV9 to TRBJ2-5; 13 nucleotides match TRBD2. The TCR comes from a man aged 45-60 years with acute or convalescent COVID-19. The sample comprised peripheral blood. As DNA, the CDR3 is TGTGCCAGCAGCGTAGGGGGACTAGCGGGGCAAGAGACCCAGTACTTC. Translated, it gives CASSVGGLAGQETQYF. The complete variable domain, with remaining parts taken from reference TRBV9 and TRBJ2-5, reads DSGVTQTPKHLITATGQRVTLRCSPRSGDLSVYWYQQSLDQGLQFLIQYYNGEERAKGNILERFSAQQFPDLHSELNLSSLELGDSALYFCASSVGGLAGQETQYFGPGTRLLVL.